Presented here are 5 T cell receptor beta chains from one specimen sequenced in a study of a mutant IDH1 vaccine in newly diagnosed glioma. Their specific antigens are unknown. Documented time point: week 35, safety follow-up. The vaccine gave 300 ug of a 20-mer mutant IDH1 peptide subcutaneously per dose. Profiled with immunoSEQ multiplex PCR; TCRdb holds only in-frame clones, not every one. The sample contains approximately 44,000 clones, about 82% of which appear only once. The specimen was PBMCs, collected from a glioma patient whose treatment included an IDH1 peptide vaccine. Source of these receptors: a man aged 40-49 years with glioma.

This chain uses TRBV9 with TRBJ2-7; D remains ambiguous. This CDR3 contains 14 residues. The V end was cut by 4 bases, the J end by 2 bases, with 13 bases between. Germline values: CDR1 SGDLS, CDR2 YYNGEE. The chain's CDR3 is CASSPAEYTYEQYV. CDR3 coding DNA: TGTGCCAGCAGCCCCGCGGAGTACACCTACGAGCAGTACGTC.

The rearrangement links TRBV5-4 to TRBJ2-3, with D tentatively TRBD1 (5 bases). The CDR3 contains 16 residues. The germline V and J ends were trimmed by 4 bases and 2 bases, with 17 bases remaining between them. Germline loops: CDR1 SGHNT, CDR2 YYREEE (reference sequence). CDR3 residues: CASSPYDSAYTDTQYF. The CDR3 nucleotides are TGTGCCAGCAGCCCATATGACAGCGCGTACACAGATACGCAGTATTTT.

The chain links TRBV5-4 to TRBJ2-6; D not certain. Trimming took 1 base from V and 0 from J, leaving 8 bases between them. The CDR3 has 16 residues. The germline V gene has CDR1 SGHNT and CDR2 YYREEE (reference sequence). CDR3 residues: CASSLFRASGANVLTF. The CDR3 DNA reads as TGTGCCAGCAGCTTGTTTCGGGCCTCTGGGGCCAACGTCCTGACTTTC.

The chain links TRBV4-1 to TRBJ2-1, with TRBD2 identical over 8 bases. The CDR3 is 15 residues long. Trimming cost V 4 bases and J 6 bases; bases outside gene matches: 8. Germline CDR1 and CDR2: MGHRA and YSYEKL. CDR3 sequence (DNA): TGCGCCAGCAGCCCCTCGAGCGGGAGTCCCAATGAGCAGTTCTTC. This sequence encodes CASSPSSGSPNEQFF.

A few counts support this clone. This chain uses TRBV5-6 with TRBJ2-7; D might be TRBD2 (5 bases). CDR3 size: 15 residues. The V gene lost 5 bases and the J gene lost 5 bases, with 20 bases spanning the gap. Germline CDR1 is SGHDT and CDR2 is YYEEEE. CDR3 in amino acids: CASSVLGPLADEQYV. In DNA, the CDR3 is TGTGCCAGCAGTGTCCTCGGCCCGCTAGCTGACGAGCAGTACGTC.